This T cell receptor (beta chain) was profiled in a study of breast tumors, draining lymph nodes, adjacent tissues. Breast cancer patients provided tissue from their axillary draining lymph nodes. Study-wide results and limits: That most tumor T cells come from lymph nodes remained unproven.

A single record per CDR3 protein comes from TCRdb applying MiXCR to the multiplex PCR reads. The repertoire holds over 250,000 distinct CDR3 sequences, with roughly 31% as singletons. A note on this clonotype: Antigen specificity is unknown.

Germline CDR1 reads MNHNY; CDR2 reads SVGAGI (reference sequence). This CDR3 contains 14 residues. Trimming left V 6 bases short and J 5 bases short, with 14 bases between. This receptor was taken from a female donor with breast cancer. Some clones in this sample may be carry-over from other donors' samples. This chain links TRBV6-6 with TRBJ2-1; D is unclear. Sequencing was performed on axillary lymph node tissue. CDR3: CASSPTHRNNEQFF. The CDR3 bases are TGTGCCAGCAGCCCAACCCACAGAAACAATGAGCAGTTCTTC.